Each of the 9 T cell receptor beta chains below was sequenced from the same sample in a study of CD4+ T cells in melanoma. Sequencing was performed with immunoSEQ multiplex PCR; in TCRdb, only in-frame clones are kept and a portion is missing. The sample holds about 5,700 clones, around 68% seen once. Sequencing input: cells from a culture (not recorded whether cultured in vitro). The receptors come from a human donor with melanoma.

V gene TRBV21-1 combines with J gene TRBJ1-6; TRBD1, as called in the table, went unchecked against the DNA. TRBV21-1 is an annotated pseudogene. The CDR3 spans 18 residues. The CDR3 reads CASSKVRGRQTYNSPLHF. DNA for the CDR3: TGTGCCAGCAGCAAAGTGAGAGGAAGACAGACCTATAATTCACCCCTCCACTTT.

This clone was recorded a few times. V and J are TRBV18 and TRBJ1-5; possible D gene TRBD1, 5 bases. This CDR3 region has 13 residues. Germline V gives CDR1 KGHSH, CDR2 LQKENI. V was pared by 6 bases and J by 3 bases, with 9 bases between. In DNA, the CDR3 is TGTGCCAGCTCCTCTGGGGCCAATCAGCCCCAGCATTTT. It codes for CASSSGANQPQHF.

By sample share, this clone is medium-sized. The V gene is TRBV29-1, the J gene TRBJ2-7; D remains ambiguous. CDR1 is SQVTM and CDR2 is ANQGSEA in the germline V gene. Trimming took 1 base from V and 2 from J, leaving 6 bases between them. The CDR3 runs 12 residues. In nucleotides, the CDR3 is TGCAGCGTTGAAGGTGCTACCTACGAGCAGTACTTC. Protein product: CSVEGATYEQYF.

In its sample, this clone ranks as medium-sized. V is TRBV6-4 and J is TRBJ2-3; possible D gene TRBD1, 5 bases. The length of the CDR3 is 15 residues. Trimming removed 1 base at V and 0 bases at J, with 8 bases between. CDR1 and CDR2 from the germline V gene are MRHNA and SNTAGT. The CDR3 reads CASSDWPGSTDTQYF. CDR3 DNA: TGTGCCAGCAGTGACTGGCCAGGGAGCACAGATACGCAGTATTTT.

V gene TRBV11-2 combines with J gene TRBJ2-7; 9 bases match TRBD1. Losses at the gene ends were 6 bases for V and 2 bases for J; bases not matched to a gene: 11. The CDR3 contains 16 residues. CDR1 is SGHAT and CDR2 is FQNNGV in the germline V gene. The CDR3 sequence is CASRVRGDRATYEQYF. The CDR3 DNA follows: TGTGCCAGCAGGGTAAGGGGGGACAGGGCTACCTACGAGCAGTACTTC.

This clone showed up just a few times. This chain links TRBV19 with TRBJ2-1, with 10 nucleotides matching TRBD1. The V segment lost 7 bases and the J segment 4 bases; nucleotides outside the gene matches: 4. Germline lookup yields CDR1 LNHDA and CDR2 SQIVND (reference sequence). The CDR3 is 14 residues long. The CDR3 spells CASKRTGGYNEQFF. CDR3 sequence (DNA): TGTGCCAGTAAAAGGACAGGGGGGTACAATGAGCAGTTCTTC.

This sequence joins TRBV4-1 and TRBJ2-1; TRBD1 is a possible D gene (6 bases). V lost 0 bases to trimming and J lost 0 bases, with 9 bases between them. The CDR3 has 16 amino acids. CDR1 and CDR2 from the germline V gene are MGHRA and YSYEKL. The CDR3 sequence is CASSQDWGRSYNEQFF. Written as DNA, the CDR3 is TGCGCCAGCAGCCAAGATTGGGGGCGCTCCTACAATGAGCAGTTCTTC.

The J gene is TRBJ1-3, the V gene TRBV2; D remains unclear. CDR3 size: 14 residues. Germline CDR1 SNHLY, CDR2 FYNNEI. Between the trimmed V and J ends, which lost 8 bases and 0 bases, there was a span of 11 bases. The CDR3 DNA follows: TGTGCCAGCTCTGAGCCGTTCTCTGGAAACACCATATATTTT. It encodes CASSEPFSGNTIYF.

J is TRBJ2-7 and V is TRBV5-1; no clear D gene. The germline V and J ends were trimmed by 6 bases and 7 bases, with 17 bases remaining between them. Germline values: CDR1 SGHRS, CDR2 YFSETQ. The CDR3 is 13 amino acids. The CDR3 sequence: CASTPTVPGEQYF. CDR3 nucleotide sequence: TGCGCCAGCACTCCCACTGTGCCTGGTGAGCAGTACTTC.